This T cell receptor beta chain originates from a study of blood T cell repertoires in COVID-19. For the study at large: Specimens from acute and convalescent COVID-19 originated in the United States, Italy and Spain. T cells, B-cell-depleted T cells, or PBMCs supplied cDNA or gDNA.

Per the study methods: Estimated nucleated cell counts came from reference gene primer amplification. TCRdb's copy holds only in-frame clones and misses some; the assay was immunoSEQ multiplex PCR. From that table come the V and J calls and clone size; the DNA was used to work out D and trimming. The data hold more than 130,000 clones, with approximately 80% observed a single time. Germline V gene sequence: CDR1 LNHDA, CDR2 SQIVND (reference sequence). J was trimmed by 8 bases and V by 6 bases; bases with no gene match: 8. The CDR3 length is 14 residues. The rearrangement uses TRBV19 and TRBJ2-1, with TRBD2 identical over 9 bases. Sequencing was done on a sample of peripheral blood. This receptor was taken from an elderly woman in a cohort sampled during active or convalescent COVID-19. The CDR3 loop is CASRETSGLHEQFF. The CDR3 bases are TGTGCCAGTAGGGAGACTAGCGGTCTCCATGAGCAGTTCTTC.